The 25 T cell receptor beta chains below were found in one sample sequenced in a study of spatial heterogeneity in lung cancer. As for time point: sample taken at primary tumor resection. Unsorted samples of tumor, nontumor lung or frozen PBMC had their whole RNA sequenced. TCRdb called the 5' RACE reads again in MiXCR, with one record for every CDR3 protein. The sample shows about 50,000 distinct CDR3 sequences, about 7.6% of them seen only once. Sequenced here: PBMCs, sampled at surgery. The receptor source for this set is a female donor with early-stage non-small cell lung cancer.

This clonotype is labeled medium-sized (0.01 to 0.1%). This rearrangement joins TRBV7-2 to TRBJ2-1; D possibly corresponds to TRBD2 (6 bases). V was cut by 7 bases and J by 7 bases, with 17 bases left in between. The CDR3 is 14 amino acids. The germline V gene has CDR1 SGHTA and CDR2 FQGNSA. Written as DNA, the CDR3 is TGTGCCAGCACGCTGGGGGGTTCCTTGAATGAGCAGTTCTTC. This codes for CASTLGGSLNEQFF. The full variable domain, rest sourced from reference TRBV7-2 and TRBJ2-1, is GAGVSQSPSNKVTEKGKDVELRCDPISGHTALYWYRQSLGQGLEFLIYFQGNSAPDKSGLPSDRFSAERTGGSVSTLTIQRTQQEDSAVYLCASTLGGSLNEQFFGPGTRLTVL.

In this sample, this clonotype turned up many times. This chain links TRBV10-2 with TRBJ1-3, with D unclear. With 0 bases removed from V and 0 bases from J, the gap between germline ends came to 12 bases. CDR3 size: 17 residues. Germline CDR1 reads WSHSY; CDR2 reads SAAADI. DNA for the CDR3: TGCGCCAGCAGTGAGTCCGCCAGCCATCACTCTGGAAACACCATATATTTT. Its translation is CASSESASHHSGNTIYF.

This clonotype occurred many times. This rearrangement joins TRBV6-2 or TRBV6-3 to TRBJ2-1; 10 nucleotides line up with TRBD2. V lost 4 bases, J lost 5 bases, and 5 bases stayed unmatched. Germline V gives CDR1 MNHEY, CDR2 SVGEGT. The CDR3 length is 15 residues. CDR3 in DNA: TGTGCCAGCAGTTTAGCGGGGGGAACCGACAATGAGCAGTTCTTC. Its protein is CASSLAGGTDNEQFF.

This clonotype has more than one count but fewer than ten. The chain employs TRBV5-1 and TRBJ1-6; 8 positions match TRBD1. This CDR3 is built from 17 residues. Germline lookup yields CDR1 SGHRS and CDR2 YFSETQ. Trimming took 0 bases from V and 1 from J; bases not matched to a gene: 3. This CDR3 reads CASSLGTGMSYNSPLHF. In DNA, the CDR3 is TGCGCCAGCAGCTTGGGGACAGGGATGTCCTATAATTCACCCCTCCACTTT. The whole variable domain, filled in from reference TRBV5-1 and TRBJ1-6, reads KAGVTQTPRYLIKTRGQQVTLSCSPISGHRSVSWYQQTPGQGLQFLFEYFSETQRNKGNFPGRFSGRQFSNSRSEMNVSTLELGDSALYLCASSLGTGMSYNSPLHFGNGTRLTVT.

The chain combines TRBV7-2 with TRBJ1-2; 11 nucleotides align to TRBD1. V lost 3 bases to trimming and J lost 0 bases; unmatched junction nucleotides: 3. Germline V lookup: CDR1 SGHTA, CDR2 FQGNSA. The CDR3 sequence is 16 residues long. The CDR3: CASSLMGQGANYGYTF. The CDR3 DNA sequence: TGTGCCAGCAGCTTGATGGGACAGGGGGCTAACTATGGCTACACCTTC.

The rearrangement links TRBV11-2 to TRBJ2-1, with a possible D match to TRBD2 (6 bases). Germline CDR1 is SGHAT and CDR2 is FQNNGV. The CDR3 is 15 residues long. V lost 5 bases, J lost 5 bases, and 16 bases lay in between. In nucleotides, the CDR3 is TGTGCCAGCAGCGATTGGGCGACTAGTGACAATGAGCAGTTCTTC. Translation: CASSDWATSDNEQFF. Combining the CDR3 with reference TRBV11-2 and TRBJ2-1 gives the whole variable domain EAGVAQSPRYKIIEKRQSVAFWCNPISGHATLYWYQQILGQGPKLLIQFQNNGVVDDSQLPKDRFSAERLKGVDSTLKIQPAKLEDSAVYLCASSDWATSDNEQFFGPGTRLTVL.

This clonotype was counted many times. The chain uses TRBV19 and TRBJ2-3, with 7 positions matching TRBD1. V lost 5 bases and J lost 2; bases outside the gene matches: 4. The CDR3 has 14 amino acids. The germline CDR1 and CDR2 sequences are LNHDA and SQIVND (reference sequence). The CDR3 DNA sequence: TGTGCCAGTAGTTGGGGGACAGACACAGATACGCAGTATTTT. Translated, it gives CASSWGTDTDTQYF.

Ten or more counts support this clonotype. The CDR3 DNA sequence: TGCGCCAGCAGCGACAGCCCTAGAGACAGGGATGAAAAACTGTTTTTT. Amino acid sequence: CASSDSPRDRDEKLFF. The chain recombines TRBV5-1 with TRBJ1-4, with 7 bases that match TRBD1. The CDR3 has 16 amino acids. Germline V gives CDR1 SGHRS, CDR2 YFSETQ. The junction had 12 bases not matched to a gene; V was cut back by 4 bases and J by 6 bases.

The table lists this clonotype with a few counts. J is TRBJ1-5 and V is TRBV30, with D maybe TRBD1 (5 bases). Germline V gene sequence: CDR1 GTSNPN, CDR2 SVGIG (reference sequence). Between the trimmed V and J ends, which lost 5 bases and 2 bases, there was a span of 13 bases. CDR3 length: 14 amino acids. The CDR3 protein is CAWSLRGGNQPQHF. The CDR3 DNA reads as TGTGCCTGGTCGCTGAGAGGGGGCAATCAGCCCCAGCATTTT. Variable domain in full (rest from reference TRBV30 and TRBJ1-5): SQTIHQWPATLVQPVGSPLSLECTVEGTSNPNLYWYRQAAGRGLQLLFYSVGIGQISSEVPQNLSASRPQDRQFILSSKKLLLSDSGFYLCAWSLRGGNQPQHFGDGTRLSIL.

This clonotype was seen repeatedly, ten times or more. V is TRBV9 and J is TRBJ2-3, with D perhaps TRBD1 or TRBD2 (6 bases each). The V gene lost 0 bases and the J gene lost 2 bases, with 10 bases spanning the gap. Germline lookup yields CDR1 SGDLS and CDR2 YYNGEE. This CDR3 is built from 15 residues. DNA for the CDR3: TGTGCCAGCAGCGTAGAAGGGGGGCACACAGATACGCAGTATTTT. It is translated as CASSVEGGHTDTQYF.

In its sample, this clonotype was seen a few times. The chain combines TRBV10-2 with TRBJ2-1; 7 bases are shared with TRBD1. There are 13 residues in the CDR3. The germline gives CDR1 WSHSY, CDR2 SAAADI. After removal of 4 bases from V and 4 bases from J, the junction contained 1 base not matched to a gene. DNA for the CDR3: TGCGCCAGCAGTGCGGACAGGTACAATGAGCAGTTCTTC. Its translation: CASSADRYNEQFF.

This clonotype was recorded many times. CDR3 sequence (DNA): TGTGCCAGCAGACACCTACAAGGACTAGCGGGGGAGTACACCGGGGAGCTGTTTTTT. Protein sequence: CASRHLQGLAGEYTGELFF. The chain combines TRBV6-5 with TRBJ2-2; 13 positions agree with TRBD2. Per the germline V gene, CDR1 is MNHEY and CDR2 is SVGAGI. The CDR3 length is 19 residues. Germline trimming cut 6 bases from V and 3 bases from J; bases unmatched to any gene: 13.

This clonotype was observed at least ten times. This chain uses TRBV4-2 with TRBJ1-1, with TRBD1 matching over 7 bases. The CDR3 length is 16 residues. CDR1 is LGHNA and CDR2 is YNFKEQ in the germline V gene. The junction had 7 bases not matched to a gene; V was cut back by 0 bases and J by 3 bases. The CDR3 loop reads CASSQDQGGRDTEAFF. CDR3 bases: TGTGCCAGCAGCCAAGATCAAGGGGGCCGGGACACTGAAGCTTTCTTT.

In this sample, this clonotype turned up a few times. A read error may be the cause here, since a much bigger clone is one base away. The rearrangement uses TRBV20-1 and TRBJ1-6; the D gene is possibly TRBD1 (5 bases). Germline V gives CDR1 DFQATT, CDR2 SNEGSKA (reference sequence). The V gene lost 0 bases and the J gene lost 11 bases, with 20 bases spanning the gap. This CDR3 region has 16 residues. The chain's CDR3 is CSARDPPAGPNAPLHF. The DNA for the CDR3 is TGCAGTGCTAGAGACCCCCCCGCAGGGCCGAATGCACCCCTCCACTTT.

A few counts support this clonotype. CDR3 bases: TGCGCCAGCAGCCAAGATCCTAGCGGCTACAATGAGCAGTTCTTC. Protein sequence: CASSQDPSGYNEQFF. V usage is TRBV4-3 and J usage is TRBJ2-1, with 7 bases identical to TRBD2. Trimming took 0 bases from V and 3 from J; bases not matched to a gene: 2. CDR1 is LGHNA and CDR2 is YSLEER in the germline V gene. The CDR3 extends over 15 amino acids.

This clonotype has more than one count but fewer than ten. This chain connects TRBV7-9 to TRBJ2-7; perhaps TRBD1 as D (6 bases). V was shortened by 2 bases and J by 3 bases, with 14 bases between the two germline ends. CDR1 and CDR2 from the germline V gene are SEHNR and FQNEAQ (reference sequence). The CDR3 has 15 residues. CDR3 in amino acids: CASSLPTGSDYEQYF. DNA of the CDR3: TGTGCCAGCAGCTTACCAACAGGGTCAGACTACGAGCAGTACTTC.

This clonotype came up many times. The chain couples TRBV30 to TRBJ1-6, with TRBD1 as a possible D gene (5 bases). CDR3 size: 13 residues. Trimming cost V 5 bases and J 8 bases, with 13 bases left between them. The germline CDR1 and CDR2 sequences are GTSNPN and SVGIG (reference sequence). CDR3 amino acids: CAWDQRGDSPLHF. The CDR3 nucleotides read TGTGCCTGGGACCAGCGGGGGGATTCACCCCTCCACTTT.

The chain recombines TRBV5-1 with TRBJ2-1, with 8 bases that match TRBD1. V trimming: 5 bases; J trimming: 0 bases; junction bases outside the gene matches: 10. The germline V gene encodes CDR1 SGHRS and CDR2 YFSETQ. The CDR3 contains 17 residues. DNA for the CDR3: TGCGCCAGCAGACCAGGACAGGGCTCAAACTCCTACAATGAGCAGTTCTTC. Its protein is CASRPGQGSNSYNEQFF.

V gene TRBV7-6 combines with J gene TRBJ2-7; TRBD1 is a possible D gene (6 bases). The germline V and J ends were trimmed by 7 bases and 0 bases, with 22 bases remaining between them. The CDR3 runs 17 residues. The V gene's germline CDR1 is SGHVS and CDR2 FNYEAQ. CDR3 amino acids: CASIKTRLRGSSYEQYF. DNA for the CDR3: TGTGCCAGCATCAAAACCAGACTAAGGGGGAGCTCCTACGAGCAGTACTTC.

There are a few counts of this clonotype. The J gene is TRBJ1-5, the V gene TRBV4-3; D unclear. Germline CDR1 LGHNA, CDR2 YSLEER. V dropped 0 bases and J dropped 4 bases, with 7 bases sitting between them. The length of the CDR3 is 14 residues. CDR3 nucleotide sequence: TGCGCCAGCAGCCAAGAGCCGGGGAATCAGCCCCAGCATTTT. It translates to CASSQEPGNQPQHF.

This clonotype has ten or more counts. The V call is TRBV20-1, the J call TRBJ2-3, with 10 bases lining up with TRBD1. This CDR3 is 13 amino acids long. J was trimmed by 6 bases and V by 1 base; bases with no gene match: 1. CDR1 and CDR2 (germline): DFQATT, SNEGSKA (reference sequence). The CDR3 nucleotides read TGCAGTGCTAGAGCGACAGGGGGCGATACGCAGTATTTT. This encodes CSARATGGDTQYF.

The table lists this clonotype with a few counts. This chain connects TRBV24-1 to TRBJ1-6; the D gene is possibly TRBD1 (5 bases). The CDR3 is 17 amino acids. The V gene's germline CDR1 is KGHDR and CDR2 SFDVKD. V lost 2 bases and J 7 bases, leaving 17 bases between the germline ends. CDR3 protein: CATSDSGGAGFNSPLHF. CDR3 nucleotide sequence: TGTGCCACCAGTGATTCCGGTGGGGCAGGGTTCAATTCACCCCTCCACTTT.

The chain combines TRBV18 with TRBJ1-2; 9 bases agree with TRBD1. The CDR3 sequence is 15 residues long. Germline CDR1 reads KGHSH; CDR2 reads LQKENI. With 6 bases clipped from V and 3 bases from J, the junction kept 8 bases outside the gene matches. CDR3 DNA: TGTGCCAGCTCGCCTACAGGGGGCAGAGACTATGGCTACACCTTC. Protein product: CASSPTGGRDYGYTF. Drawing the rest from reference TRBV18 and TRBJ1-2, the complete variable domain is NAGVMQNPRHLVRRRGQEARLRCSPMKGHSHVYWYRQLPEEGLKFMVYLQKENIIDESGMPKERFSAEFPKEGPSILRIQQVVRGDSAAYFCASSPTGGRDYGYTFGSGTRLTVV.

This chain joins TRBV5-6 and TRBJ1-1; TRBD1 might be the D (5 bases). V was pared by 2 bases and J by 2 bases, with 25 bases between. The CDR3 loop spans 19 amino acids. CDR1 SGHDT and CDR2 YYEEEE come from the germline V gene. CDR3 DNA: TGTGCCAGCAGCTTTCGATCGGGGTTTACAGGCCCTTTCAACACTGAAGCTTTCTTT. This encodes CASSFRSGFTGPFNTEAFF.

For the CDR3, the DNA is TGTGCCAGCAGTTACTCCCGACTAGCGGGGGGCCTCAACATTCAGTACTTC. Translating gives CASSYSRLAGGLNIQYF. This chain joins TRBV6-2 or TRBV6-3 and TRBJ2-4; 13 bases align to TRBD2. The CDR3 is 17 residues long. Germline CDR1 MNHEY, CDR2 SVGEGT. Trimming at V came to 0 bases and at J to 7 bases, leaving 6 bases not matched to a gene.